The T cell receptor (beta chain) described here comes from a study of response to subunit inactivated influenza vaccine. The CDR3 is 13 residues long. Germline CDR1 reads MNHEY; CDR2 reads SVGAGI. V shed 0 bases and J shed 3 bases, with 5 bases lying between them. TCRdb called the RT-PCR reads again in MiXCR, with one record for every CDR3 protein. Of a few hundred thousand distinct CDR3 sequences in the sample, 12% to 15% were seen once. Study observations and caveats: Authors proposed each seasonal influenza vaccination draws in few new T cells.

In its sample, this clonotype was seen a few times. As yet, its antigen is unknown. The sequence came from a man between 50 and 59 years old who received an inactivated influenza vaccine. This sequence joins TRBV6-5 and TRBJ2-5; D is ambiguous. This sample comprised PBMCs from blood, obtained 11 to 12 days after vaccination. The CDR3 sequence: CASSYSGEETQYF. The CDR3, as DNA: TGTGCCAGCAGTTACTCCGGAGAAGAGACCCAGTACTTC.